Below, 25 T cell receptor beta chains from the same sample are listed, as sequenced in a study of blood T cell repertoires in COVID-19. Produced via immunoSEQ multiplex PCR; TCRdb's table is partial and in-frame only. The profile shows around 94,000 clones, 91% of them singletons. Sequenced material: peripheral blood. These TCRs come from a man between 18 and 35 years old with acute or convalescent COVID-19.

This clone appeared once. The chain links TRBV3-1 (or the pseudogene TRBV3-2) to TRBJ2-6; TRBD2 matches at 8 bases. Germline lookup yields CDR1 LGHDT and CDR2 YNNKEL (reference sequence). J gave up 0 bases and V 0 bases, and 10 bases lay outside the gene matches. The CDR3 length is 20 residues. CDR3 in amino acids: CASSQDRGGRFSSGANVLTF. In nucleotides, the CDR3 is TGTGCCAGCAGCCAAGATCGGGGGGGACGGTTTTCCTCTGGGGCCAACGTCCTGACTTTC.

The chain is built from TRBV27 and TRBJ1-6; weak D call: TRBD1 (6 bases). The V gene's germline CDR1 is MNHEY and CDR2 SMNVEV (reference sequence). The CDR3 totals 14 residues. The V and J ends lost 5 bases and 10 bases respectively, with 15 bases between them. The CDR3 DNA reads as TGTGCCAGCAGTCGGGGGGCCATGGGGTCACCCCTCCACTTT. Its protein is CASSRGAMGSPLHF.

V and J are TRBV30 and TRBJ2-7; the match to TRBD1 covers 8 bases. This CDR3 is 12 amino acids long. CDR1 and CDR2 (germline): GTSNPN, SVGIG (reference sequence). V lost 3 bases and J lost 5; bases outside the gene matches: 3. The CDR3 DNA follows: TGTGCCTGGAGCCCGGACAGGGACGAGCAGTACTTC. Its protein is CAWSPDRDEQYF.

This clone occurred once. The CDR3 is CASRQLGQKNTEAFF. The CDR3 DNA is TGTGCCAGCAGACAATTGGGACAGAAGAACACTGAAGCTTTCTTT. The J gene is TRBJ1-1, the V gene TRBV7-9; 7 nucleotides match TRBD1. The V segment lost 6 bases and the J segment 1 base; nucleotides outside the gene matches: 8. The CDR3 runs to 15 residues. The germline CDR1 and CDR2 sequences are SEHNR and FQNEAQ (reference sequence).

The chain joins TRBV5-1 to TRBJ1-2; D gene ambiguous. Per germline, CDR1 SGHRS and CDR2 YFSETQ. V was pared by 0 bases and J by 0 bases, with 12 bases between. This CDR3 is built from 16 residues. CDR3 amino acids: CASSLVPGSSNYGYTF. DNA of the CDR3: TGCGCCAGCAGCTTGGTCCCCGGGAGTTCTAACTATGGCTACACCTTC. The whole variable domain, remainder taken from reference TRBV5-1 and TRBJ1-2, is KAGVTQTPRYLIKTRGQQVTLSCSPISGHRSVSWYQQTPGQGLQFLFEYFSETQRNKGNFPGRFSGRQFSNSRSEMNVSTLELGDSALYLCASSLVPGSSNYGYTFGSGTRLTVV.

This clone has only one observation. The J gene is TRBJ1-1, the V gene TRBV6-5; D perhaps matches TRBD1 (5 bases). This CDR3 contains 14 residues. With 2 bases removed from V and 0 bases from J, the gap between germline ends came to 7 bases. In germline, CDR1 is MNHEY, CDR2 SVGAGI. The CDR3 region has the DNA TGTGCCAGCAGTTACGGGGCTATGAACACTGAAGCTTTCTTT. Translating it yields CASSYGAMNTEAFF.

This clone has just a few counts. This chain's CDR3 is CASSQGQHGYTF. The CDR3 coding sequence is TGTGCCAGCAGCCAAGGACAGCATGGCTACACCTTC. The chain links TRBV6-5 to TRBJ1-2; the D gene is possibly TRBD1 (6 bases). Trimming pared 6 bases from V and 6 bases from J, leaving 11 bases between. Germline assignment: CDR1 MNHEY and CDR2 SVGAGI. This CDR3 spans 12 amino acids.

V and J are TRBV24-1 and TRBJ2-4; D unresolved. Trimming cost V 0 bases and J 1 base, with 15 bases left between them. This CDR3 region has 18 residues. From germline, CDR1 is KGHDR and CDR2 SFDVKD. CDR3 nucleotides: TGTGCCACCAGTGATTTGCGAGGCCTCACGCGGGCCAAAAACATTCAGTACTTC. It specifies CATSDLRGLTRAKNIQYF.

The CDR3: CASSSGDRNYGYTF. DNA of the CDR3: TGCGCCAGCAGTTCAGGGGATCGGAACTATGGCTACACCTTC. V gene TRBV5-1 combines with J gene TRBJ1-2; D may be TRBD1 (6 bases). CDR3 size: 14 residues. Trimming pared 5 bases from V and 2 bases from J, leaving 13 bases between. Germline CDR1 is SGHRS and CDR2 is YFSETQ. The whole variable domain, filled in from reference TRBV5-1 and TRBJ1-2, reads KAGVTQTPRYLIKTRGQQVTLSCSPISGHRSVSWYQQTPGQGLQFLFEYFSETQRNKGNFPGRFSGRQFSNSRSEMNVSTLELGDSALYLCASSSGDRNYGYTFGSGTRLTVV.

The V call is TRBV18, the J call TRBJ1-5; 7 bases align to TRBD1. The CDR3 spans 14 residues. Germline lookup yields CDR1 KGHSH and CDR2 LQKENI. Trimming removed 6 bases from V and 4 bases from J; junction bases left unmatched: 6. In DNA, the CDR3 is TGTGCCAGCTCCCAGGGACAGTCTAATCAGCCCCAGCATTTT. Encoded protein: CASSQGQSNQPQHF.

This clone was picked up a small number of times. The chain employs TRBV5-1 and TRBJ1-1; no clear D gene. Germline loops: CDR1 SGHRS, CDR2 YFSETQ. Trimming took off 0 bases at V and 2 bases at J, with 5 bases between the two ends. CDR3 size: 13 residues. CDR3 sequence (DNA): TGCGCCAGCAGCTTGGATCCAAACACTGAAGCTTTCTTT. It translates to CASSLDPNTEAFF.

The chain links TRBV27 to TRBJ1-6; D not resolved. The CDR3 spans 16 residues. Trimming shortened V by 7 bases and J by 6 bases, and 19 bases separated the two germline ends. Germline V gene data show CDR1 as MNHEY and CDR2 as SMNVEV (reference sequence). This CDR3 is CASTLRVTTPNSPLHF. The CDR3 DNA sequence: TGTGCCAGCACCCTAAGGGTGACTACCCCTAATTCACCCCTCCACTTT.

The chain joins TRBV14 to TRBJ2-1, with 9 bases lining up with TRBD1. J lost 7 bases, V lost 5 bases, and 9 bases had no gene match. Germline lookup yields CDR1 SGHDN and CDR2 FVKESK. CDR3 length equals 15 residues. CDR3 DNA sequence: TGTGCCAGCAGCTTCCGGGACAGGGCGGCGAATGAGCAGTTCTTC. Translated, it gives CASSFRDRAANEQFF.

The chain joins TRBV28 to TRBJ2-7; 7 bases are a match to TRBD1. CDR1 and CDR2 (germline): MDHEN, SYDVKM. The CDR3 sequence is 17 residues long. The J segment lost 2 bases and the V segment lost 3 bases, leaving 13 bases of the junction unmatched. CDR3 DNA: TGTGCCAGCAGTTTGACGGATTTCGGGACAGTTACCTACGAGCAGTACTTC. It translates to CASSLTDFGTVTYEQYF.

V usage is TRBV5-4 and J usage is TRBJ2-3; D gene ambiguous. V lost 3 bases and J 2 bases, leaving 4 bases between the germline ends. The CDR3 extends over 12 amino acids. The germline CDR1 and CDR2 sequences are SGHNT and YYREEE (reference sequence). The CDR3 sequence: CASSYYTDTQYF. CDR3 DNA: TGTGCCAGCAGCTACTACACAGATACGCAGTATTTT. Combining the CDR3 with reference TRBV5-4 and TRBJ2-3 gives the whole variable domain ETGVTQSPTHLIKTRGQQVTLRCSSQSGHNTVSWYQQALGQGPQFIFQYYREEENGRGNFPPRFSGLQFPNYSSELNVNALELDDSALYLCASSYYTDTQYFGPGTRLTVL.

This rearrangement joins TRBV7-8 to TRBJ2-1, with 13 nucleotides matching TRBD2. Germline V CDR1 and CDR2: SGHVS, FQNEAQ. The CDR3 runs 19 residues. V gave up 6 bases and J gave up 0 bases; unmatched junction bases: 11. DNA for the CDR3: TGTGCCAGCAGGGGTTACGGGACTAGCGGGACCTTCTCCTACAATGAGCAGTTCTTC. This translates into CASRGYGTSGTFSYNEQFF.

This chain links TRBV29-1 with TRBJ1-5; a possible D gene is TRBD1 (5 bases). Trimming removed 4 bases at V and 2 bases at J, with 9 bases between. This CDR3 is built from 13 residues. Germline values: CDR1 SQVTM, CDR2 ANQGSEA. The CDR3 DNA reads TGCAGCGTTGGGAAAGGGGGCAATCAGCCCCAGCATTTT. Translation: CSVGKGGNQPQHF.

This chain connects TRBV19 to TRBJ1-1; possibly TRBD1 for D (5 bases). From germline, CDR1 is LNHDA and CDR2 SQIVND (reference sequence). Trimming removed 8 bases at V and 3 bases at J, with 19 bases between. This CDR3 spans 15 amino acids. The CDR3 nucleotides are TGTGCCAGTCAACTATGGGGGGGGAGGGACACTGAAGCTTTCTTT. This translates into CASQLWGGRDTEAFF.

The V and J genes are TRBV19 and TRBJ1-1; D remains unclear. From germline, CDR1 is LNHDA and CDR2 SQIVND (reference sequence). The V gene lost 9 bases and the J gene lost 6 bases, with 11 bases spanning the gap. The CDR3 runs to 11 residues. The CDR3 DNA is TGTGCCAGCAGATACGGGGCTGAAGCTTTCTTT. Translation: CASRYGAEAFF.

V usage is TRBV27 and J usage is TRBJ1-1; no definite D call. The CDR3 runs 14 residues. Trimming removed 3 bases from V and 3 bases from J, with 11 bases in between. CDR1 MNHEY and CDR2 SMNVEV come from the germline V gene (reference sequence). The CDR3 is CASSFLGSYTEAFF. The CDR3 DNA reads TGTGCCAGCAGTTTCCTCGGGAGTTACACTGAAGCTTTCTTT.

The gene calls are TRBV5-1 and TRBJ1-5, with a possible D match to TRBD1 (5 bases). Germline CDR1 is SGHRS and CDR2 is YFSETQ. V was shortened by 0 bases and J by 2 bases, with 9 bases between the two germline ends. This CDR3 contains 15 residues. The CDR3 sequence: CASSLEGPGNQPQHF. CDR3 sequence (DNA): TGCGCCAGCAGCTTGGAGGGGCCTGGCAATCAGCCCCAGCATTTT.

The J gene is TRBJ2-7, the V gene TRBV2; 7 bases match TRBD2. V lost 10 bases and J lost 3; bases outside the gene matches: 6. CDR1 is SNHLY, CDR2 FYNNEI, per germline. The CDR3 contains 12 residues. Here the CDR3 reads CAIQRGGYEQYF. In nucleotides, the CDR3 is TGTGCCATACAGCGGGGCGGCTACGAGCAGTACTTC.

V is TRBV5-1 and J is TRBJ2-3, with 7 bases identical to TRBD1. CDR3 size: 13 residues. Trimming at V came to 1 base and at J to 4 bases, leaving 0 bases not matched to a gene. CDR1 is SGHRS, CDR2 YFSETQ, per germline. The CDR3 DNA is TGCGCCAGCAGCTTGACAGGGGCAGATACGCAGTATTTT. It is translated as CASSLTGADTQYF.

This rearrangement joins TRBV6-5 to TRBJ2-3, with 15 bases lining up with TRBD2. This CDR3 has 14 amino acids. V was pared by 10 bases and J by 5 bases, with 4 bases of the junction left unmatched. The germline V gene has CDR1 MNHEY and CDR2 SVGAGI. The CDR3 DNA sequence: TGTGCCACCCGGACTAGCGGGGGGGTAGATACGCAGTATTTT. This sequence encodes CATRTSGGVDTQYF.

Comment on this clone: Distinct nucleotide sequences in the sample also encode this CDR3. V gene TRBV2 combines with J gene TRBJ1-1, with 10 bases identical to TRBD1. V was pared by 6 bases and J by 1 base, with 2 bases of the junction left unmatched. Germline assignment: CDR1 SNHLY and CDR2 FYNNEI. This CDR3 has 14 residues. The CDR3 loop reads CASSRTGGNTEAFF. CDR3 coding DNA: TGTGCCAGCAGCAGGACAGGGGGGAACACTGAAGCTTTCTTT.